The source of this TCR beta chain is a study of blood T cell repertoires in COVID-19 (dated by TCRdb to the early 2020s). Regarding the study in general: Samples covering the acute and convalescent phases of COVID-19 were provided by collaborators in the United States, Italy and Spain. The material from the prospective study consisted of cDNA or gDNA derived from T cells, B-cell-depleted T cells, or PBMCs. A freely available public database, intended as a resource for researchers studying the immune response to SARS-CoV-2, is where the repertoires were released. Nearly every sample came with metadata listing a de-identified subject ID, COVID-19 status, age in years and sex. The samples were drawn from the first 160 participants of the ongoing ImmuneRACE study and from 1,254 subjects provided by 6 global collaborators. Subjects who had been exposed to COVID-19, were actively infected with it, or had recovered from it provided the deeply sampled blood TCRbeta repertoires that made up the dataset. Where HLA class I and class II types were available, the types were taken from metadata supplied by the sample provider, not from assay-based typing. Study-level results and caveats: The amount of clinical and demographic metadata varied by source and participant and was provided uncurated.

Comment on this clone: Its antigen is currently not known. No qualities accompany the bases; no much larger clone lies one base away.

TCRbeta CDR3 regions were amplified from genomic DNA using the immunoSEQ Assay, a bias-controlled multiplex PCR. For the original study's pipeline: Nucleated cell counts per sample were estimated from amplification of reference gene primers within the assay. To quantify the absolute abundance of each unique TCRbeta CDR3 rearrangement, sequence reads were collapsed and filtered. Productive Simpson clonality was computed per sample as the square root of Simpson's diversity index over productive rearrangements. Held by TCRdb, this immuneACCESS table contains in-frame sequences only and omits some clones. Under half of the omission traces to an unresolved V gene where checked; the cause of the rest is unknown. For V, J and clone size, that table is used; D and trimming come from the DNA. The sample table shows around 79,000 clones, and approximately 80% are seen once. Clones ranked in the top ten supply 5% to 6.5% of the sample.

The collaborating institutions used their own protocols to collect whole blood in K2EDTA tubes. For TCRbeta analysis, collaborators shipped samples as frozen whole blood, isolated PBMCs, or DNA extracted from either of those sample types. The CDR3 holds 15 amino acids from the cysteine to the phenylalanine. Kept here is only the CDR3 DNA, which spans 45 bases and is read in frame from base 1. CDR1 and CDR2 are read off the germline V gene as SGHTA and FQGNSA. V and J lose 1 base and 5 bases, and a span of 15 bases separates them. This TCR came from a woman aged 55-70 years with acute or convalescent COVID-19. The material sequenced was peripheral blood. The sequence joins TRBV7-2 to TRBJ2-7; perhaps TRBD2 is the D gene, with 6 bases matching. The bases are TGTGCCAGCAGCTTAGTTGGGGGGACCTCTCACGAGCAGTACTTC. This yields the protein CASSLVGGTSHEQYF.